This TCR beta chain was identified during a study of graft-versus-host responses after intestinal transplantation. About the study: In this cohort, recipients had multivisceral, liver-intestinal, or isolated intestinal transplants. Each patient got anti-thymocyte globulin induction, then tacrolimus and steroids for around three years.

The method was immunoSEQ multiplex PCR; TCRdb's version includes in-frame clones alone and lacks a portion of them. The sample has tens of thousands of clones; about 94% are singletons. General study points: Early post-transplant HvG declines showed an association with peak circulating GvH clone levels. There were GvH clones found in recipient marrow, and some of them appeared first in ileum or blood.

A remark on this clone: What it binds is not known.

V lost 4 bases and J 5 bases, leaving 13 bases between the germline ends. Germline-derived CDR1 and CDR2 are SGHNT and YYREEE (reference sequence). The CDR3 sequence is 13 residues long. The sequence was obtained from a human donor who was the organ donor for an intestinal transplant. Sequenced material: unstimulated CD4+ T cells sorted from spleen or lymph node cells, taken before transplant. The V call is TRBV5-4, the J call TRBJ2-7, with D tentatively TRBD2 (6 bases). CDR3 sequence reads: CASSPWGVDEQYF. The DNA for the CDR3 is TGTGCCAGCAGCCCCTGGGGGGTCGACGAGCAGTACTTC.